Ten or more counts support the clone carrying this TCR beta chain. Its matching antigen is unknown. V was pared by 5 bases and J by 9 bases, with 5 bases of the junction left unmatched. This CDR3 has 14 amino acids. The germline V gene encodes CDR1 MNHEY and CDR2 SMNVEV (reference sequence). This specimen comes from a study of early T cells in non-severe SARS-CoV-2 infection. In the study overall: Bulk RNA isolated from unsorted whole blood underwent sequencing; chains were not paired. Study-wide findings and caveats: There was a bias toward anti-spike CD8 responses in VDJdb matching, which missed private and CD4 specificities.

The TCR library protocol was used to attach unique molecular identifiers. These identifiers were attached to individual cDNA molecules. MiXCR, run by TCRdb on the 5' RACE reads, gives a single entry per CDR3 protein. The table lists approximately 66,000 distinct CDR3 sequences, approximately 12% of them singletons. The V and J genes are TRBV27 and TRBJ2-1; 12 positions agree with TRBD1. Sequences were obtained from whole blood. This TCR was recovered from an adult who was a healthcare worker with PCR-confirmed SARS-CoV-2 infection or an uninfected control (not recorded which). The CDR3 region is CASSPGQGAGEQFF. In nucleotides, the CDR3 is TGTGCCAGCAGTCCGGGACAGGGGGCTGGTGAGCAGTTCTTC.